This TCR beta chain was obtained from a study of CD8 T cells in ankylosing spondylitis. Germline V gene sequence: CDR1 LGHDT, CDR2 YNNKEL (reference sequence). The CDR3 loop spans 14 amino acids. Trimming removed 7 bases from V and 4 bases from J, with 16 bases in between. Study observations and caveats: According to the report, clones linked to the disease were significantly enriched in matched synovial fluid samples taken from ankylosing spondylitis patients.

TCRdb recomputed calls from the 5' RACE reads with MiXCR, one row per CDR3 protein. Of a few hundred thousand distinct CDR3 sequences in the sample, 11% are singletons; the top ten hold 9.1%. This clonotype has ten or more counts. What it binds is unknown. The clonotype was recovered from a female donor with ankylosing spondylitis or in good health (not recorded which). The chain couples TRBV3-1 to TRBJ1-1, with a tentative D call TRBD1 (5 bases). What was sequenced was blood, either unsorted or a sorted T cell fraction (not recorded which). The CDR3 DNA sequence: TGTGCCAGCAATAGGGACGGGTTAGGCACTGAAGCTTTCTTT. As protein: CASNRDGLGTEAFF. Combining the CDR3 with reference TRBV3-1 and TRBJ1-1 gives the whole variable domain DTAVSQTPKYLVTQMGNDKSIKCEQNLGHDTMYWYKQDSKKFLKIMFSYNNKELIINETVPNRFSPKSPDKAHLNLHINSLELGDSAVYFCASNRDGLGTEAFFGQGTRLTVV.